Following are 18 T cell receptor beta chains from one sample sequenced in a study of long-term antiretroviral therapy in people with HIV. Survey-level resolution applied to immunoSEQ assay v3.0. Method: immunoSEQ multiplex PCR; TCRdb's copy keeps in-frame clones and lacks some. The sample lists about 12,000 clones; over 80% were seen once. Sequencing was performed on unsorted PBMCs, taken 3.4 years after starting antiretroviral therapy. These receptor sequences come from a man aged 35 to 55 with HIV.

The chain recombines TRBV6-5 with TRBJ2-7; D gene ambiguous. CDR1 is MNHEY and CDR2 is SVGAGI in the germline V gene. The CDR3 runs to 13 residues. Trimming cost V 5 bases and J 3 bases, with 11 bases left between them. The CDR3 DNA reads TGTGCCAGCAGTGCCTCGCCCCTCTACGAGCAGTACTTC. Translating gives CASSASPLYEQYF.

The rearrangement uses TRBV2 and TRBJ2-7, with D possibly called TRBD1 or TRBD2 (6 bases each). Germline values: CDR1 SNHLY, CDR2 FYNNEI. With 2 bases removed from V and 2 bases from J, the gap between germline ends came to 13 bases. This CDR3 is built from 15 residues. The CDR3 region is CASSEQRRGAYEQYF. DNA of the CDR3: TGTGCCAGCAGTGAACAACGGAGGGGGGCCTACGAGCAGTACTTC. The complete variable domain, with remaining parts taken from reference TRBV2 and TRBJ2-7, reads EPEVTQTPSHQVTQMGQEVILRCVPISNHLYFYWYRQILGQKVEFLVSFYNNEISEKSEIFDDQFSVERPDGSNFTLKIRSTKLEDSAMYFCASSEQRRGAYEQYFGPGTRLTVT.

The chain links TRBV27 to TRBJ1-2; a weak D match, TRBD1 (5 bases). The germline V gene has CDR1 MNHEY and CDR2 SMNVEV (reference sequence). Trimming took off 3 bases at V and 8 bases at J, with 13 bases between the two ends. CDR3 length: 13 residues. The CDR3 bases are TGTGCCAGCAGTTTTTATCGGGACGGCGGCTACACCTTC. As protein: CASSFYRDGGYTF.

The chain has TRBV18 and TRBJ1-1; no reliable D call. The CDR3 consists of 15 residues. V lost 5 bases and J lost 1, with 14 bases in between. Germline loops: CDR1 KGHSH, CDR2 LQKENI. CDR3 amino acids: CASSLGGATNTEAFF. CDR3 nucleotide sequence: TGTGCCAGCTCATTAGGAGGAGCTACGAACACTGAAGCTTTCTTT.

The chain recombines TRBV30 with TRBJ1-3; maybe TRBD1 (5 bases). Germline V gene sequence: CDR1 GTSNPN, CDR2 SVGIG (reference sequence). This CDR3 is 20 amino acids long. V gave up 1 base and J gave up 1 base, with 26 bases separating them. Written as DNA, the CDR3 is TGTGCCTGGAGTGGGGATTGGGGGACCTCTATCACCACATCTGGAAACACCATATATTTT. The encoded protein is CAWSGDWGTSITTSGNTIYF.

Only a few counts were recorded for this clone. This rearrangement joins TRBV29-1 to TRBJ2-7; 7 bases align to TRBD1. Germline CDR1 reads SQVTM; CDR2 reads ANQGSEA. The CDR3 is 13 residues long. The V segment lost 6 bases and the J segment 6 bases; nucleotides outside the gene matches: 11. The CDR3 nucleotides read TGCAGCGTCAAGGTGGAACCAGGGGGCGAGCAGTACTTC. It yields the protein CSVKVEPGGEQYF.

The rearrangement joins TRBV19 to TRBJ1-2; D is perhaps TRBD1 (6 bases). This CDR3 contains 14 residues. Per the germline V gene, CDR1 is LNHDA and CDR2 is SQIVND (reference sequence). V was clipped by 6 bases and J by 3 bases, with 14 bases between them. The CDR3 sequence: CASRRRDNHYGYTF. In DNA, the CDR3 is TGTGCCAGTAGACGCCGGGACAACCACTATGGCTACACCTTC.

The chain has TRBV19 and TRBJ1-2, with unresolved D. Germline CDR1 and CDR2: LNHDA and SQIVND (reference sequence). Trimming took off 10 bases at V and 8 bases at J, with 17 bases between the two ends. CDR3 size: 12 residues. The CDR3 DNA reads TGTGCCACCAAACCTCCCGCGCAAGGCTACACCTTC. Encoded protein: CATKPPAQGYTF.

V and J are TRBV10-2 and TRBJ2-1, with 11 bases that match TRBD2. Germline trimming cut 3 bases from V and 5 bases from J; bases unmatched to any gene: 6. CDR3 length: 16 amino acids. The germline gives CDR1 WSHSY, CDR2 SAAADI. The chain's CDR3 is CASSDPSSGRNNEQFF. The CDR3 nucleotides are TGCGCCAGCAGTGACCCTTCTAGCGGGAGGAACAATGAGCAGTTCTTC.

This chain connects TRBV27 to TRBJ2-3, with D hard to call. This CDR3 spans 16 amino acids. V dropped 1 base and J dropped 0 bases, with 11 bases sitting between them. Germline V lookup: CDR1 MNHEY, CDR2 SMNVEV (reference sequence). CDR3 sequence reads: CASSLFGGVSTDTQYF. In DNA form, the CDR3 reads TGTGCCAGCAGTTTATTCGGTGGGGTTAGCACAGATACGCAGTATTTT.

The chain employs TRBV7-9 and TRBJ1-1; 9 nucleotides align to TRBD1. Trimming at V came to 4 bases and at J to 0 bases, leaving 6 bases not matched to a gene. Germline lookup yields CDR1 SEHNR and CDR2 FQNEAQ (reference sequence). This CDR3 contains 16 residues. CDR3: CASSSPRTGVNTEAFF. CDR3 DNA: TGTGCCAGCAGCTCACCTAGGACAGGGGTGAACACTGAAGCTTTCTTT.

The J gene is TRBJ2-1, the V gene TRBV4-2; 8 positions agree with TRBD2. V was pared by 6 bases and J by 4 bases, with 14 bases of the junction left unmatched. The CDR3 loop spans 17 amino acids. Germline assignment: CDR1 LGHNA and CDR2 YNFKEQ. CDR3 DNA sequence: TGTGCCAGCAGAGGGCCGGGTAGCGGGATGAGTTACAATGAGCAGTTCTTC. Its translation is CASRGPGSGMSYNEQFF.

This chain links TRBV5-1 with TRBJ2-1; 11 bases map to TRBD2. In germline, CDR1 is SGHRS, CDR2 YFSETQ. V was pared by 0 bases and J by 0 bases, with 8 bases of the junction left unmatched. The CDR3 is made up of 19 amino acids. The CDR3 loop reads CASSLDVAGGLGSYNEQFF. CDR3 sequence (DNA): TGCGCCAGCAGCTTGGATGTAGCGGGAGGGCTAGGCTCCTACAATGAGCAGTTCTTC.

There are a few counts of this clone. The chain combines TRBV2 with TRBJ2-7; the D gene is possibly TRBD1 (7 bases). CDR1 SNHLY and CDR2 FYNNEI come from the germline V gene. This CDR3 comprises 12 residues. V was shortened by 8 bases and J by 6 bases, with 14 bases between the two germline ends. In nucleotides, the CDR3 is TGTGCCAGCCTCGCGGGACAGCGCGAGCAGTACTTC. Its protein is CASLAGQREQYF.

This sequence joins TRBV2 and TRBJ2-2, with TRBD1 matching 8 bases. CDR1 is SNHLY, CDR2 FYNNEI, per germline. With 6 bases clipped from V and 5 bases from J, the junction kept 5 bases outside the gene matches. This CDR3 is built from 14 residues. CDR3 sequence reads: CASRDRVLTGELFF. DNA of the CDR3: TGTGCCAGCAGGGACAGGGTATTGACCGGGGAGCTGTTTTTT.

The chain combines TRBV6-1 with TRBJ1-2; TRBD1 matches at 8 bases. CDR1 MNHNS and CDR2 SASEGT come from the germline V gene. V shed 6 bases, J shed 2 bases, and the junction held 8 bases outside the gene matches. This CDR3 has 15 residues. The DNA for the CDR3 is TGTGCCAGCAGAGGGCAGGGGGCCTCGAACTATGGCTACACCTTC. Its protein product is CASRGQGASNYGYTF.

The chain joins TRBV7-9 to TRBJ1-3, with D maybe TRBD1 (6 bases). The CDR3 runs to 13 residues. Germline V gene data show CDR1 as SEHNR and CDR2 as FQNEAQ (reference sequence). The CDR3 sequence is CAAGGTRRDTIYF. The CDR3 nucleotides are TGTGCAGCGGGGGGCACTAGGCGAGACACCATATATTTT. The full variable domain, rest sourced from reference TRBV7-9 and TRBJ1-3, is DTGVSQNPRHKITKRGQNVTFRCDPISEHNRLYWYRQTLGQGPEFLTYFQNEAQLEKSRLLSDRFSAERPKGSFSTLEIQRTEQGDSAMYLCAAGGTRRDTIYFGEGSWLTVV.

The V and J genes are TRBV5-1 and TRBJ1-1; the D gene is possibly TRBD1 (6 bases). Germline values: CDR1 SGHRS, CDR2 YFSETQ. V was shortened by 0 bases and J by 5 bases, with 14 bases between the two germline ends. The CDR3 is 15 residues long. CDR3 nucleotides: TGCGCCAGCAGCTTGGAGGGGACATATCAAACTGAAGCTTTCTTT. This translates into CASSLEGTYQTEAFF. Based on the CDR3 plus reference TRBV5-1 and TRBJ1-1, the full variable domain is KAGVTQTPRYLIKTRGQQVTLSCSPISGHRSVSWYQQTPGQGLQFLFEYFSETQRNKGNFPGRFSGRQFSNSRSEMNVSTLELGDSALYLCASSLEGTYQTEAFFGQGTRLTVV.